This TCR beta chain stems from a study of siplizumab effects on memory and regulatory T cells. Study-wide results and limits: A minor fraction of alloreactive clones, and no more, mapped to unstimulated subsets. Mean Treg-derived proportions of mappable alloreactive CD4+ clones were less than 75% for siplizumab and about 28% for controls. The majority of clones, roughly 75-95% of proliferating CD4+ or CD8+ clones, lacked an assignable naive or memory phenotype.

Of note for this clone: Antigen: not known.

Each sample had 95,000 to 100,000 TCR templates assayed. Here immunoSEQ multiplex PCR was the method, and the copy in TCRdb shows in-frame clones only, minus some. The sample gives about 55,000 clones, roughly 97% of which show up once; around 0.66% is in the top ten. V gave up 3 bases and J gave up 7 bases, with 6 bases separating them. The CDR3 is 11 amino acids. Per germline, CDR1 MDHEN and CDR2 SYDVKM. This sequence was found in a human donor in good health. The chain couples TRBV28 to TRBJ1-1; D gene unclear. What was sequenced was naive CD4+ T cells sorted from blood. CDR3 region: CASSFKSEAFF. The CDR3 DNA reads TGTGCCAGCAGTTTTAAGAGTGAAGCTTTCTTT.